These 10 T cell receptor beta chains came from one sample sequenced in a study of immune cell composition in non-small cell lung cancer. Using immunoSEQ multiplex PCR, the repertoire was profiled, and TCRdb retains in-frame clones only, with some absent. This sample yields 2,000 to 3,000 clones, of which 74% are seen a single time; approximately 15% belongs to the top ten. These data were also reused for a study on CD4 T cells in lung cancer.

Input material: lung tumor tissue. The receptors come from a human donor with non-small cell lung cancer.

The genes are TRBV10-1 and TRBJ2-2, with D perhaps TRBD1 (5 bases). The CDR3 is 16 amino acids. V gave up 7 bases and J gave up 12 bases, with 27 bases separating them. Germline assignment: CDR1 WNHNN and CDR2 SYGVQD (reference sequence). The CDR3 loop reads CASTQPHRLSTDKLFF. Written as DNA, the CDR3 is TGCGCCAGCACCCAGCCCCACAGGTTGTCCACCGATAAGCTGTTTTTT.

The chain carries TRBV7-6 and TRBJ2-1; 8 bases are a match to TRBD2. CDR3 size: 15 residues. Germline CDR1 reads SGHVS; CDR2 reads FNYEAQ. With 5 bases clipped from V and 3 bases from J, the junction kept 6 bases outside the gene matches. In nucleotides, the CDR3 is TGTGCCAGCAGCCCCCAGACTAGCGACTACAATGAGCAGTTCTTC. This gives the protein CASSPQTSDYNEQFF.

The CDR3 region has the DNA TGTGCCAGCAGCTTAGGGCGACAGAACACTGAAGCTTTCTTT. This gives the protein CASSLGRQNTEAFF. The gene calls are TRBV7-6 and TRBJ1-1; D is unclear. The CDR3 is 14 residues long. Germline CDR1 is SGHVS and CDR2 is FNYEAQ. V dropped 1 base and J dropped 1 base, with 7 bases sitting between them.

This clone came up a few times. The chain combines TRBV5-5 with TRBJ2-1; 9 nucleotides line up with TRBD2. Trimming at V came to 4 bases and at J to 3 bases, leaving 5 bases not matched to a gene. CDR1 SGHKS and CDR2 YYEKEE come from the germline V gene (reference sequence). This CDR3 comprises 15 residues. CDR3 residues: CASSGGLAFYNEQFF. DNA of the CDR3: TGTGCCAGCAGCGGAGGACTAGCGTTCTACAATGAGCAGTTCTTC. The full variable domain, with the rest looked up from reference TRBV5-5 and TRBJ2-1, is DAGVTQSPTHLIKTRGQQVTLRCSPISGHKSVSWYQQVLGQGPQFIFQYYEKEERGRGNFPDRFSARQFPNYSSELNVNALLLGDSALYLCASSGGLAFYNEQFFGPGTRLTVL.

V gene TRBV4-1 combines with J gene TRBJ1-4; D may be TRBD1 (6 bases). The germline CDR1 and CDR2 sequences are MGHRA and YSYEKL. The V gene lost 2 bases and the J gene lost 2 bases, with 15 bases spanning the gap. The CDR3 length is 17 residues. The CDR3 loop is CASSQPGAIQTNEKLFF. The CDR3 DNA sequence: TGCGCCAGCAGCCAACCAGGGGCGATCCAGACTAATGAAAAACTGTTTTTT.

J is TRBJ2-2 and V is TRBV10-2; weak D call: TRBD2 (6 bases). The CDR3 runs 14 residues. Trimming took 9 bases from V and 6 from J, leaving 17 bases between them. Germline lookup yields CDR1 WSHSY and CDR2 SAAADI. The CDR3 nucleotides are TGCGCCAGTATTAGCCGGAGGGGCGCCGGGGAGCTGTTTTTT. Protein: CASISRRGAGELFF.

This chain joins TRBV7-6 and TRBJ1-2; no clear D gene. The ends were cut back, 1 base at V and 6 bases at J, with 12 bases in the middle. This CDR3 is built from 14 residues. CDR1 is SGHVS, CDR2 FNYEAQ, per germline. CDR3 residues: CASSLGSATDGYTF. DNA of the CDR3: TGTGCCAGCAGCTTAGGTTCCGCTACCGATGGCTACACCTTC.

The CDR3 sequence: CASSLGQIYEQYF. Here the CDR3 DNA reads TGTGCCAGCAGCTTAGGCCAGATCTACGAGCAGTACTTC. The chain has TRBV7-8 and TRBJ2-7; no reliable D call. V lost 1 base and J 3 bases, leaving 7 bases between the germline ends. The length of the CDR3 is 13 residues. Germline-derived CDR1 and CDR2 are SGHVS and FQNEAQ.

The chain recombines TRBV5-6 with TRBJ2-3; TRBD1 is a possible D gene (6 bases). There are 15 residues in the CDR3. Between the trimmed V and J ends, which lost 7 bases and 1 base, there was a span of 16 bases. Germline V gene lookup returns CDR1 SGHDT and CDR2 YYEEEE. The CDR3 DNA sequence: TGTGCCAGCTTACGGACAGAAATACGCACAGATACGCAGTATTTT. Protein sequence: CASLRTEIRTDTQYF.

For this clone: Other DNA sequences in the same sample also yield this CDR3. The chain has TRBV6-1 and TRBJ2-7; possibly TRBD1 for D (6 bases). The CDR3 length is 13 residues. The germline V and J ends were trimmed by 4 bases and 3 bases, with 10 bases remaining between them. The germline V gene encodes CDR1 MNHNS and CDR2 SASEGT. CDR3 protein: CASSVDRIYEQYF. The CDR3, as DNA: TGTGCCAGCAGTGTCGACAGGATCTACGAGCAGTACTTC.